The T cell receptor (beta chain) described here comes from a study of shared clonotypes between healthy human individuals (dated by TCRdb to 2020 to 2021). Broadly, across the study: Three men and two women, aged 18 to 49 years, made up the cohort. For each donor, CD4 naive and CD4 memory were each given three plates, CD8 naive was given two plates, and CD8 memory was given one plate. To estimate repertoire size and how much clonotypes are shared between individuals, the study performed deep sequencing of blood TCR repertoires from a few healthy adults. To increase sequencing depth and limit assay-specific biases, TCR repertoire library preparation and sequencing were carried out by different laboratories using diverse techniques. Per donor, leukapheresis produced somewhere between about 0.9 and 9 billion PBMCs. Here is what the overall study found, with its caveats: Even with the large sequencing depth, rarefaction of the sorted-subset datasets indicated that sequencing was incomplete. Compared with non-shared clonotypes, clonotypes shared by all four sorted-subset donors had higher generation probabilities. Naive subsets generally had larger estimated clonotype richness than memory subsets. The genetic and exposure-history diversity represented was limited by the small number of donors. Approximately 5% of naive CD4, 3.5% of naive CD8, about 2.1% of memory CD4, and over 0.35% of memory CD8 clonotypes were shared across a few donors. Pairwise subsampling led to the expectation that sequencing depth would affect the degree of clonotype sharing among donors. Only blood was sampled, and tissue TCR repertoires likely differ from those in blood.

As for this clone: The clone's antigen remains unknown. One base away there is no much larger clone; base qualities are not given.

In the germline V gene, CDR1 corresponds to MNHEY and CDR2 to SVGAGI. V gives up 6 bases and J gives up 1 base, and the segment between their germline ends measures 12 bases. Taken from cysteine to phenylalanine, the CDR3 has 14 residues. The read is trimmed to its CDR3 DNA, 42 bases read in frame from base 1. Using the deep immunoSEQ assay, TCR CDR3 regions were amplified from genomic DNA by multiplex PCR. Extracted genomic DNA from each cell subset was distributed evenly across all wells of several immunoSEQ 96-well plates, and each plate was treated as a replicate. Each replicate PCR for sorted subsets received around 210 ng genomic DNA, equal to 30,000 or so T cell genomes. Purified libraries were measured with a Qubit 3.0 fluorometer, size-checked on a Bioanalyzer 2100, and measured again with the KAPA Library Quantification kit. Each immunoSEQ 96-well plate was sequenced on its own single-read 150-cycle Illumina NextSeq 550 flow cell. The original methods were these. Because the immunoSEQ output held only junctional sequences and lacked quality scores, the filtering could not match the filtering applied to full-length reads. Sequences were annotated with PyIR, a Python wrapper for IgBLAST v1.9, and V/J genes and CDR3 were assigned using IMGT germline references. Reads were removed for weak V/J assignments (E-value above 1e-6), missing CDR3, stop codons, out-of-frame junctions, or ambiguous translated residues. V3J clonotypes were defined by identical inferred V gene, J gene, and CDR3 amino acid sequence. To compute the percentage overlap between repertoires, the number of shared unique clonotypes was divided by the size of the smaller repertoire. Repertoire richness was assessed with RTK rarefaction, the Chao1 estimator, and Recon v2.1 estimates of unobserved clonotypes. Generation probabilities for all TCRbeta clonotypes obtained by the gDNA method from a handful of donors were computed using OLGA. TCRdb took this table from immuneACCESS and kept in-frame rearrangements with V and J called. Such tables lack part of the clones; where checked against another copy, unresolved V genes explain under half of the gap, and the rest is unexplained. That table gives V, J and clone size, and the DNA gave D and trimming. The sample records under 600,000 clones, about 96% of which are singletons. The biggest ten clones account for about 0.059% of the sample.

Donors were healthy HIV-negative adults with no recently reported acute infections or vaccinations. Only Caucasian adults living in Nashville, Tennessee, USA were represented among the donors. CD4+ T cells were enriched by magnetic negative selection; naive cells were then positively selected on CD45RA, and the negative fraction formed the memory subset. Blood was obtained by leukapheresis, after which PBMCs were separated by Ficoll-Histopaque density gradient centrifugation and cryopreserved in liquid nitrogen vapor phase. Purity and quantity of every magnetically sorted T cell population were checked by analytical flow cytometry. Each sorted fraction had its genomic DNA isolated and then quantified by UV absorbance on a Nanodrop 2000c.

This receptor was identified in a young woman in good health. The specimen was naive CD4+ T cells sorted from blood. The cell subset or site label for this specimen denotes: CD45RA+ positively selected. The chain joins TRBV6-5 to TRBJ1-1, and possibly TRBD1, on 5 matching bases. The DNA is as follows: TGTGCCAGCAGCCGACCTGGACAGAACACTGAAGCTTTCTTT. The translation is CASSRPGQNTEAFF.